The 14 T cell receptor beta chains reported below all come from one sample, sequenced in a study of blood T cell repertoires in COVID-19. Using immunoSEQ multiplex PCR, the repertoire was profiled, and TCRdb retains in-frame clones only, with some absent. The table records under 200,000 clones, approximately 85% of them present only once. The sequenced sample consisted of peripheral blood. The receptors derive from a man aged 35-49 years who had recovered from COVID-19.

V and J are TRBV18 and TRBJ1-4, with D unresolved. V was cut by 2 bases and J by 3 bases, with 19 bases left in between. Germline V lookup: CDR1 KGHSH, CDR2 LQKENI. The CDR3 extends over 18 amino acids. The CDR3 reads CASSPFDFTGNANEKLFF. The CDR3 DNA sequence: TGTGCCAGCTCACCATTTGACTTTACGGGAAACGCTAATGAAAAACTGTTTTTT. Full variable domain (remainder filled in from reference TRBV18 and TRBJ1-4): NAGVMQNPRHLVRRRGQEARLRCSPMKGHSHVYWYRQLPEEGLKFMVYLQKENIIDESGMPKERFSAEFPKEGPSILRIQQVVRGDSAAYFCASSPFDFTGNANEKLFFGSGTQLSVL.

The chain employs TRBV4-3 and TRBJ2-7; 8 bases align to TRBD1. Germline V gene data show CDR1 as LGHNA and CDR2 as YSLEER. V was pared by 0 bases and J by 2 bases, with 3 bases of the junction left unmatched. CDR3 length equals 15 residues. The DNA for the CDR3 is TGCGCCAGCAGCCAAGAGCCAGGGGGCCCCTACGAGCAGTACTTC. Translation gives CASSQEPGGPYEQYF.

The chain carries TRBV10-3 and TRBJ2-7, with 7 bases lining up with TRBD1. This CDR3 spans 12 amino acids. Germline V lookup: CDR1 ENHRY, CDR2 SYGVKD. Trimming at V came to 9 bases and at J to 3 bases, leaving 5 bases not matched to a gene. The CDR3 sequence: CAIQGQYYEQYF. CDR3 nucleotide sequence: TGTGCCATACAGGGACAGTACTACGAGCAGTACTTC.

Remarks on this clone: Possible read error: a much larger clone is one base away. The CDR3: CASSLGADNYGYTF. The CDR3 nucleotides are TGTGCCAGCAGCTTAGGGGCAGACAACTATGGCTACACCTTC. The chain links TRBV11-2 to TRBJ1-2; unclear D gene. Looked up from germline, CDR1 is SGHAT and CDR2 is FQNNGV. V was cut by 1 base and J by 2 bases, with 8 bases left in between. This CDR3 spans 14 amino acids.

As DNA, the CDR3 is TGTGCCAGCCCGAGTCCGTTAGTTTACGAGCAGTACTTC. Protein sequence: CASPSPLVYEQYF. The chain is built from TRBV11-2 and TRBJ2-7, with D hard to call. This CDR3 is 13 amino acids long. Germline loops: CDR1 SGHAT, CDR2 FQNNGV. The V end lost 8 bases, the J end lost 4 bases, and 15 bases lay between the germline ends.

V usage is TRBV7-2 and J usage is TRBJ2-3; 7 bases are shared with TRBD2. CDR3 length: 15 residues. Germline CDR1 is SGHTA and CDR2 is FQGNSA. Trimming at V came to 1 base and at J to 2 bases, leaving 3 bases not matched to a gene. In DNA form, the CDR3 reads TGTGCCAGCAGCTTAGGTGGGGGGGTCACAGATACGCAGTATTTT. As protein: CASSLGGGVTDTQYF.

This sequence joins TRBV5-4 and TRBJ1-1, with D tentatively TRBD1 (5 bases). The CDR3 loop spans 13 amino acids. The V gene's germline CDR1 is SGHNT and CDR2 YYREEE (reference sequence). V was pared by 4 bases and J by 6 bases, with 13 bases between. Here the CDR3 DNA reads TGTGCCAGCAGCGGGGGGAAGCTCGCTGAAGCTTTCTTT. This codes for CASSGGKLAEAFF. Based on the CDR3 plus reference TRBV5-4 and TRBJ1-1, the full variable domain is ETGVTQSPTHLIKTRGQQVTLRCSSQSGHNTVSWYQQALGQGPQFIFQYYREEENGRGNFPPRFSGLQFPNYSSELNVNALELDDSALYLCASSGGKLAEAFFGQGTRLTVV.

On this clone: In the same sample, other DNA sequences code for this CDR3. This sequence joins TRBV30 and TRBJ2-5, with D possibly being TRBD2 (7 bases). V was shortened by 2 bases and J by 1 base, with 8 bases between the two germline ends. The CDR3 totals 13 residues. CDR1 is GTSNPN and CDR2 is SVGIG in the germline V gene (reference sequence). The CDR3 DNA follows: TGTGCCTGGAGTAGGGGGGGCCAAGAGACCCAGTACTTC. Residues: CAWSRGGQETQYF.

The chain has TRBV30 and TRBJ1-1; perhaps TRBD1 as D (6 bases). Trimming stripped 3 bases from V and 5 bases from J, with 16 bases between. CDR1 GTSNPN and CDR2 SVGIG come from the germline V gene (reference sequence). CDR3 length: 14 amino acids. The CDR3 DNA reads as TGTGCCTGGAGCCAAACAGGGCCGGGGACTGAAGCTTTCTTT. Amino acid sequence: CAWSQTGPGTEAFF. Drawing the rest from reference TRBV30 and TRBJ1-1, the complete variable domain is SQTIHQWPATLVQPVGSPLSLECTVEGTSNPNLYWYRQAAGRGLQLLFYSVGIGQISSEVPQNLSASRPQDRQFILSSKKLLLSDSGFYLCAWSQTGPGTEAFFGQGTRLTVV.

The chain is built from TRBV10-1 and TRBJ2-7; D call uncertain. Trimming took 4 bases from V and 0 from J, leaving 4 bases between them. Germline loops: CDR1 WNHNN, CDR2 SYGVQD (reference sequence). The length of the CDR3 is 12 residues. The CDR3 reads CASSVLSYEQYF. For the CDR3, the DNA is TGCGCCAGCAGTGTTCTCTCCTACGAGCAGTACTTC.

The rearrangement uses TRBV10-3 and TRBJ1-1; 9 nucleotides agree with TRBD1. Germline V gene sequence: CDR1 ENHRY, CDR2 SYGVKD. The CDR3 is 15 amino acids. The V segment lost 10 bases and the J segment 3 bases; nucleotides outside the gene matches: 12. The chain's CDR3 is CATFTGGQGYTEAFF. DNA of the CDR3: TGTGCCACGTTTACAGGGGGCCAAGGATACACTGAAGCTTTCTTT.

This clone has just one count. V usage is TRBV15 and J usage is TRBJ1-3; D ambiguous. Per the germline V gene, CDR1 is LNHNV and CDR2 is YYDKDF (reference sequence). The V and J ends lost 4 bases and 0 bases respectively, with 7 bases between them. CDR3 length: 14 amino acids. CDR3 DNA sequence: TGTGCCACCAGCAAAGACTTCTCTGGAAACACCATATATTTT. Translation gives CATSKDFSGNTIYF.

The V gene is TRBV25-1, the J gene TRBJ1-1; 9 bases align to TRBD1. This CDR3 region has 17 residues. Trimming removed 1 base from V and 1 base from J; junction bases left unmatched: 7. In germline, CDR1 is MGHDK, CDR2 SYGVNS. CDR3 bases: TGTGCCAGCAGTGAATCCCTCGGGACAGGGAGGAACACTGAAGCTTTCTTT. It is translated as CASSESLGTGRNTEAFF.

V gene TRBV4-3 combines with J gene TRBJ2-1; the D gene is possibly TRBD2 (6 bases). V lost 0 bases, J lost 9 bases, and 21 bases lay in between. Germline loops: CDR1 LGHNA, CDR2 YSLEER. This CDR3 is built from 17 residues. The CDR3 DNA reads TGCGCCAGCAGCCAAGATACCCCGAAGGGACTTTTTGGTGAGCAGTTCTTC. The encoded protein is CASSQDTPKGLFGEQFF.